This is a list of T cell receptor beta chains from one sample in a study of cytotoxic CD8 clonotypes in ibrutinib-treated CLL. Profiling relied on immunoSEQ multiplex PCR, and the TCRdb table lists in-frame clones only, not all of them. This table holds tens of thousands of clones, more than 75% found once. The sequenced sample was PBMCs, obtained at disease progression, from a patient treated with ibrutinib. All receptors come from a human donor with chronic lymphocytic leukemia. CDR3s include the opening cysteine and the closing phenylalanine or tryptophan. D genes are given only for firm matches. Size is omitted from some rows. Given values are once, few, many or a class for expanded clones.

d_call j_call v_call clone_size cdr3_aa cdr3_nt
- TRBJ2-7 TRBV19 - CASSSGPTYEQYF TGTGCCAGTAGTAGCGGGCCGACCTACGAGCAGTACTTC
- TRBJ1-2 TRBV5-4 - CASSLYRASGGYTF TGTGCCAGCAGTTTATACAGGGCATCGGGTGGCTACACCTTC
TRBD2 TRBJ2-3 TRBV29-1 - CSVGGVLAGEVQYF TGCAGCGTTGGGGGGGTTTTGGCGGGAGAGGTGCAGTATTTT
TRBD2 TRBJ2-7 TRBV4-1 - CASRDTSGGYEQYF TGTGCCAGCAGGGACACTAGCGGGGGCTACGAGCAGTACTTC
- TRBJ1-1 TRBV9 - CASSPKISRNTEAFF TGTGCCAGCAGCCCCAAAATCTCGAGGAACACTGAAGCTTTCTTT
TRBD2 TRBJ2-1 TRBV9 - CASSLTSGRSYNEQFF TGTGCCAGCAGCTTGACTAGCGGGAGATCCTACAATGAGCAGTTCTTC
- TRBJ2-7 TRBV6-1 - CASRMRDKTSHEQYF TGTGCCAGCAGGATGCGGGACAAGACCTCCCACGAGCAGTACTTC
- TRBJ2-5 TRBV5-1 - CASSLYTGQETQYF TGCGCCAGCAGCTTGTATACAGGGCAAGAGACCCAGTACTTC
- TRBJ1-1 TRBV5-6 many CASSFGREAFF TGTGCCAGCAGCTTTGGCAGGGAAGCTTTCTTT
- TRBJ1-2 TRBV21-1 once CASSKEGPDRGAPNYGYTF TGTGCCAGCAGCAAAGAGGGTCCAGACAGGGGGGCCCCCAACTATGGCTACACCTTC
TRBD1 TRBJ1-2 TRBV10-3 once CAISTRTGANYGYTF TGTGCCATCAGCACGAGGACAGGGGCCAACTATGGCTACACCTTC
- TRBJ1-5 TRBV19 - CASSIGEQPQHF TGTGCCAGTAGTATTGGTGAGCAGCCCCAGCATTTT
- TRBJ1-2 TRBV6-5 - CASSYSSRWGEGYTF TGTGCCAGCAGTTACTCTAGCCGGTGGGGGGAAGGCTACACCTTC
- TRBJ2-7 TRBV19 - CASSLSRALWYEQYF TGTGCCAGTAGTTTATCCAGGGCCCTTTGGTACGAGCAGTACTTC
- TRBJ2-7 TRBV14 - CASSLGGTWDEQYF TGTGCCAGCAGCCTCGGCGGGACTTGGGACGAGCAGTACTTC
- TRBJ2-7 TRBV28 - CASTPPGVTYEQYF TGTGCCAGCACCCCCCCTGGGGTAACCTACGAGCAGTACTTC
TRBD1 TRBJ1-2 TRBV5-1 - CASSPGQSNYGYTF TGCGCCAGCAGCCCGGGACAGAGTAACTATGGCTACACCTTC
- TRBJ1-1 TRBV18 - CASSPFTMSEAFF TGTGCCAGCTCACCGTTCACAATGAGTGAAGCTTTCTTT
- TRBJ1-3 TRBV7-2 - CASSLWARSGNTIYF TGTGCCAGCAGCTTATGGGCACGCTCTGGAAACACCATATATTTT
- TRBJ1-1 TRBV4-1 once CASSQVPTRSNTEAFF TGCGCCAGCAGCCAAGTCCCTACTAGGTCGAACACTGAAGCTTTCTTT
- TRBJ2-2 TRBV9 - CASTGEQYTGELFF TGTGCCAGCACGGGCGAGCAGTACACCGGGGAGCTGTTTTTT
TRBD2 TRBJ2-7 TRBV11-2 - CASSSPTSSTYEQYF TGTGCCAGCAGCTCCCCGACTAGCAGTACCTACGAGCAGTACTTC
TRBD2 TRBJ2-3 TRBV5-1 - CASSYGGGSSTDTQYF TGCGCCAGCAGCTACGGCGGGGGTTCTAGCACAGATACGCAGTATTTT
- TRBJ2-2 TRBV6-5 - CASSYGQASNTGELFF TGTGCCAGCAGTTACGGGCAGGCCTCGAACACCGGGGAGCTGTTTTTT
TRBD1 TRBJ2-7 TRBV6-1 - CASREGQVPHYEQYF TGTGCCAGCAGGGAGGGACAGGTCCCCCACTACGAGCAGTACTTC
TRBD2 TRBJ2-7 TRBV18 - CASSNLQSSGRTEQYF TGTGCCAGCTCAAACCTTCAGTCTAGCGGGAGAACCGAGCAGTACTTC
- TRBJ2-7 TRBV4-1 - CASSQRQGFNEQYF TGCGCCAGCAGCCAACGTCAGGGTTTCAACGAGCAGTACTTC
- TRBJ1-1 TRBV2 - CASSQYIEAFF TGTGCCAGCAGCCAGTACATTGAAGCTTTCTTT
- TRBJ2-3 TRBV11-3 many CASSLDPRRLSTDTQYF TGTGCCAGCAGCTTAGATCCTCGACGCCTAAGCACAGATACGCAGTATTTT
- TRBJ1-2 TRBV19 - CASSPGTSKSGYTF TGTGCCAGTAGTCCGGGGACATCGAAAAGTGGCTACACCTTC
TRBD1 TRBJ1-1 TRBV25-1 - CASSGNRGRSTEAFF TGTGCCAGCAGTGGTAACAGGGGGCGGTCAACTGAAGCTTTCTTT
TRBD1 TRBJ2-4 TRBV6-6 - CASRPPGGRDIQYF TGTGCCAGCAGACCCCCAGGGGGCCGGGACATTCAGTACTTC
TRBD1 TRBJ2-5 TRBV4-1 - CASSQSQGDETQYF TGCGCCAGCAGCCAATCACAGGGGGACGAGACCCAGTACTTC
- TRBJ1-4 TRBV15 - CATRRGVTGTATNEKLFF TGTGCCACCAGAAGGGGGGTGACAGGTACCGCAACTAATGAAAAACTGTTTTTT
- TRBJ1-3 TRBV7-9 - CASSLASGNYGNTIYF TGTGCCAGCAGCTTAGCCTCAGGGAATTATGGAAACACCATATATTTT
TRBD1 TRBJ2-1 TRBV5-6 - CASSFRTGNSYNEQFF TGTGCCAGCAGCTTCCGGACAGGGAACTCCTACAATGAGCAGTTCTTC
TRBD2 TRBJ2-1 TRBV30 - CATGLAGGMFF TGTGCCACCGGACTAGCAGGAGGTATGTTCTTC
- TRBJ2-5 TRBV28 - CASSMLGGQETQYF TGTGCCAGCAGTATGCTAGGGGGACAAGAGACCCAGTACTTC
- TRBJ1-2 TRBV5-1 - CASSPGGNYGYTF TGCGCCAGCAGCCCGGGGGGGAACTATGGCTACACCTTC
TRBD1 TRBJ2-7 TRBV19 - CASSSTGTGLRDYEQYF TGTGCCAGTAGTTCCACCGGGACAGGCCTCCGGGACTACGAGCAGTACTTC
- TRBJ2-5 TRBV21-1 - CASSKAKETQYF TGTGCCAGCAGCAAAGCTAAGGAGACCCAGTACTTC
- TRBJ2-7 TRBV7-9 - CASSQDPAGGALSQYF TGTGCCAGCAGCCAAGATCCGGCCGGTGGGGCGTTGAGCCAGTACTTC
TRBD1 TRBJ1-2 TRBV5-1 - CASSYTGGIFNYGYTF TGCGCCAGCAGTTACACAGGGGGCATCTTTAACTATGGCTACACCTTC
- TRBJ1-4 TRBV15 once CATTNRVTNEKLFF TGTGCCACCACCAACAGGGTCACTAATGAAAAACTGTTTTTT
- TRBJ2-3 TRBV29-1 - CSVLLRLTDTQYF TGCAGCGTTCTTTTGCGTCTCACAGATACGCAGTATTTT
TRBD1 TRBJ2-6 TRBV30 - CAWQKLGQAGANVLTF TGTGCCTGGCAGAAGCTCGGACAGGCTGGGGCCAACGTCCTGACTTTC
- TRBJ1-2 TRBV6-1 few CASSGPRASRYGYTF TGTGCCAGCAGTGGACCCAGGGCCTCGAGGTATGGCTACACCTTC
- TRBJ1-1 TRBV5-1 - CASSLDPRGRTEAFF TGCGCCAGCAGCTTGGACCCACGGGGGAGGACTGAAGCTTTCTTT
TRBD2 TRBJ2-3 TRBV7-7 - CASSLTPLAGVGDTQYF TGTGCCAGCAGCTTAACCCCGCTAGCGGGAGTAGGAGATACGCAGTATTTT
- TRBJ1-5 TRBV10-3 - CAISESYDQPQHF TGTGCCATCAGTGAGTCCTACGATCAGCCCCAGCATTTT
TRBD1 TRBJ1-1 TRBV10-3 - CAISGRQGATEAFF TGTGCCATCAGTGGCCGACAGGGGGCGACTGAAGCTTTCTTT
- TRBJ1-1 TRBV27 - CASSLSPGWMNTEAFF TGTGCCAGCAGTTTATCGCCAGGGTGGATGAACACTGAAGCTTTCTTT
TRBD2 TRBJ2-7 TRBV19 - CASSRGGRVLYEQYF TGTGCCAGTAGTAGGGGGGGACGGGTCCTCTACGAGCAGTACTTC